These 25 T cell receptor beta chains originate from one sample sequenced in a study of T cell clonality in common variable immunodeficiency. The method was immunoSEQ multiplex PCR; TCRdb's version includes in-frame clones alone and lacks a portion of them. The sample includes tens of thousands of clones, none of them occurring once. Sequencing was performed on peripheral blood mononuclear cells. All receptors derive from a person aged 18 to 75 in good health.

With regard to this clone: The read terminates 3 residues before the CDR3 end, so the remaining end is supplied by the germline J gene. The chain recombines TRBV7-9 with TRBJ1-1; D possibly corresponds to TRBD1 (5 bases). Germline CDR1 SEHNR, CDR2 FQNEAQ (reference sequence). Trimming pared 3 bases from V and 1 base from J, leaving 6 bases between. The CDR3 covers 13 residues. CDR3 DNA, as far as it was read: TGTGCCAGCAGCTTCGGGGGGAACACTGAA. Its translation: CASSFGGNTE. The CDR3 reads in full as CASSFGGNTEAFF. The whole variable domain, filled in from reference TRBV7-9 and TRBJ1-1, reads DTGVSQNPRHKITKRGQNVTFRCDPISEHNRLYWYRQTLGQGPEFLTYFQNEAQLEKSRLLSDRFSAERPKGSFSTLEIQRTEQGDSAMYLCASSFGGNTEAFFGQGTRLTVV.

This clone was observed a handful of times. The CDR3 end lies 3 residues beyond the end of the read and is filled in from the germline J gene. The chain links TRBV11-2 to TRBJ1-1, with 9 bases fitting TRBD1. The V gene end was trimmed by 5 bases and the J gene end by 5 bases; junction bases not matched to a gene: 6. The germline V gene has CDR1 SGHAT and CDR2 FQNNGV. There are 14 residues in the CDR3. The CDR3 loop reads CASSQTGGGTEAFF. CDR3 bases read: TGTGCCAGCAGCCAAACAGGGGGCGGGACTGAA.

In the case of this clone: The read halts 3 residues ahead of the CDR3 end, with the missing end drawn from the germline J gene. The chain links TRBV18 to TRBJ1-2, with a tentative D call TRBD1 (5 bases). Trimming cost V 6 bases and J 5 bases, with 16 bases left between them. CDR3 length equals 14 residues. From germline, CDR1 is KGHSH and CDR2 LQKENI. The sequenced CDR3 bases are TGTGCCAGCTCCCCCGAGGGTGGGGCATATGGC. As protein: CASSPEGGAYG. The complete CDR3 reads CASSPEGGAYGYTF.

In this sample, this clone turned up many times. The read halts 3 residues ahead of the CDR3 end, with the missing end drawn from the germline J gene. The chain employs TRBV5-1 and TRBJ1-2; the D gene is possibly TRBD1 (5 bases). The CDR3 is 17 amino acids. The V end lost 0 bases, the J end lost 5 bases, and 20 bases lay between the germline ends. Germline loops: CDR1 SGHRS, CDR2 YFSETQ. The CDR3 protein is CASSLGNLIRDFYGYTF. CDR3 bases read: TGCGCCAGCAGCTTGGGGAACTTAATCCGGGACTTTTATGGC.

The table lists this clone with many counts. Read data end 3 residues before the CDR3 end; the end is taken from the germline J gene. The chain combines TRBV20-1 with TRBJ2-3, with TRBD2 matching 10 bases. This CDR3 is 14 amino acids long. V trimming: 6 bases; J trimming: 6 bases; junction bases outside the gene matches: 9. Germline CDR1 is DFQATT and CDR2 is SNEGSKA (reference sequence). The covered CDR3 bases are TGCAGTGCGAAACTGAGCGGGGGGGCCGATACG. It is translated as CSAKLSGGADT. The whole CDR3 is CSAKLSGGADTQYF.

This clone was found many times. The CDR3 end lies 3 residues beyond the end of the read and is filled in from the germline J gene. This chain joins TRBV5-6 and TRBJ1-4; TRBD1 might be the D (5 bases). V was trimmed by 7 bases and J by 8 bases, leaving 9 bases between them. This CDR3 region has 11 residues. Germline CDR1 is SGHDT and CDR2 is YYEEEE. Incomplete CDR3 DNA: TGTGCCAGCTCCGGGGGAGAAAAA. Encoded protein: CASSGGEK. The entire CDR3 reads CASSGGEKLFF.

There are a few counts of this clone. Sequencing ends 3 residues short of the CDR3 end; the germline J gene provides the rest. The V and J genes are TRBV6-2 or TRBV6-3 and TRBJ2-1; the match to TRBD2 covers 8 bases. This CDR3 contains 17 residues. CDR1 is MNHEY, CDR2 SVGEGT, per germline. With 2 bases clipped from V and 7 bases from J, the junction kept 13 bases outside the gene matches. The CDR3 sequence is CASSYLLRGGAANEQFF. Partial CDR3 DNA: TGTGCCAGCAGTTACCTACTTCGGGGGGGGGCTGCTAATGAG.

This clone was seen many times. The CDR3 goes on 3 residues after the read ends, and that part is filled in from the germline J gene. The chain couples TRBV5-6 to TRBJ1-2; D is ambiguous. This CDR3 is built from 13 residues. Germline CDR1 SGHDT, CDR2 YYEEEE. CDR3 sequence reads: CASSTPAVRGYTF. CDR3 DNA, as far as it was read: TGTGCCAGCAGCACTCCCGCGGTCCGCGGC.

A word on this clone: The CDR3 is cut off 3 residues early in the read; its end comes from the germline J gene. The chain joins TRBV2 to TRBJ2-1; 7 nucleotides agree with TRBD2. V trimming: 1 base; J trimming: 9 bases; junction bases outside the gene matches: 6. This CDR3 has 14 amino acids. Germline CDR1 and CDR2: SNHLY and FYNNEI. The part of the CDR3 DNA that was read is TGTGCCAGCAGTGAAGATCGACTAGCTAGTGAG. Translating it yields CASSEDRLASE. The CDR3 in its entirety is CASSEDRLASEQFF.

This clone was picked up many times. The read terminates 3 residues before the CDR3 end, so the remaining end is supplied by the germline J gene. The sample has other DNA sequences that encode this CDR3 too. The chain uses TRBV5-6 and TRBJ1-6, with TRBD1 matching 7 bases. The CDR3 loop spans 15 amino acids. The J segment lost 11 bases and the V segment lost 2 bases, leaving 10 bases of the junction unmatched. Germline lookup yields CDR1 SGHDT and CDR2 YYEEEE. The DNA read from the CDR3 is TGTGCCAGCAGCTTAGTCGACAGGGACTTCACACCC. It specifies CASSLVDRDFTP. The complete CDR3 reads CASSLVDRDFTPLHF.

A remark on this clone: The sequenced fragment ends 3 residues before the CDR3 boundary, so the rest is inferred from the germline J gene. The rearrangement uses TRBV5-1 and TRBJ2-3; D remains unclear. There are 12 residues in the CDR3. Germline V lookup: CDR1 SGHRS, CDR2 YFSETQ. CDR3 protein: CASSFSQETQYF. The sequenced CDR3 bases are TGCGCCAGCAGCTTCAGTCAAGAGACG.

As to this clone: Read coverage stops 3 residues before the CDR3 terminus; the germline J gene supplies the remainder. This chain links TRBV30 with TRBJ1-2; TRBD1 is a possible D gene (5 bases). CDR1 and CDR2 (germline): GTSNPN, SVGIG (reference sequence). CDR3 length: 14 amino acids. CDR3 bases read: TGTGCCGTGACGGGACTCCAGGTCTACAATGAC. Translation gives CAVTGLQVYND. The whole CDR3 region reads CAVTGLQVYNDYTF.

A remark on this clone: Read data end 3 residues before the CDR3 end; the end is taken from the germline J gene. Different DNA sequences within this sample yield the same CDR3. The rearrangement joins TRBV11-2 to TRBJ1-2; perhaps TRBD1 as D (6 bases). The V gene's germline CDR1 is SGHAT and CDR2 FQNNGV. Trimming took 1 base from V and 3 from J, leaving 9 bases between them. This CDR3 spans 14 amino acids. CDR3 amino acids: CASSLGAGDYGYTF. Partial CDR3 DNA: TGTGCCAGCAGCTTAGGGGCAGGGGACTATGGC.

In its sample, this clone was seen many times. The CDR3 end is not reached by the read, which stops 3 residues before it; the germline J gene fills it in. The chain recombines TRBV19 with TRBJ2-2; 7 bases line up with TRBD1. The CDR3 extends over 15 amino acids. CDR1 is LNHDA and CDR2 is SQIVND in the germline V gene (reference sequence). The V segment lost 7 bases and the J segment 7 bases; nucleotides outside the gene matches: 12. The covered CDR3 bases are TGTGCCAGTACTTGGGAAGGGGGCATGGTCGGGGAG. This encodes CASTWEGGMVGE. The whole CDR3 protein is CASTWEGGMVGELFF.

This clone was detected a few times. Read data end 3 residues before the CDR3 end; the end is taken from the germline J gene. V is TRBV18 and J is TRBJ1-2; D uncertain. The CDR3 is 12 amino acids. CDR1 and CDR2 (germline): KGHSH, LQKENI. CDR3 DNA, as far as it was read: TGTGCCAGCTCACCTCAATCCTACGAC. Encoded protein: CASSPQSYD. The whole CDR3 protein reads CASSPQSYDYTF.

This clone has a count of ten or more. The DNA ends 3 residues before the CDR3 does, and the rest of the CDR3 is filled in from the germline J gene. The J gene is TRBJ2-4, the V gene TRBV20-1; 10 nucleotides align to TRBD2. The CDR3 is 16 residues long. Germline V gene sequence: CDR1 DFQATT, CDR2 SNEGSKA (reference sequence). CDR3 bases read: TGCAGTGCTATCTCTGAGCGGGAGGGCCTATTAGAGACT. Protein product: CSAISEREGLLET. The full-length CDR3 reads as CSAISEREGLLETQYF.

As to this clone: The read ends 3 residues shy of where the CDR3 ends; the end is completed using the germline J gene. V usage is TRBV2 and J usage is TRBJ1-2; no clear D gene. The germline V gene encodes CDR1 SNHLY and CDR2 FYNNEI. The CDR3 sequence is 12 residues long. CDR3 DNA (partial): TGTGCCAGCATCGAGGGTCGTGGGGGC. Translated, it gives CASIEGRGG. The whole CDR3 sequence reads CASIEGRGGYTF.

Concerning this clone itself: The observed sequence ends 3 residues before the CDR3 terminus, with the missing tail filled in from the germline J gene. The J gene is TRBJ1-2, the V gene TRBV7-2, with unresolved D. Germline CDR1 reads SGHTA; CDR2 reads FQGNSA. The length of the CDR3 is 14 residues. The DNA read from the CDR3 is TGTGCCAGCAGCTTAGACCCGGCGGGAGGGGGC. This sequence encodes CASSLDPAGGG. The entire CDR3 protein is CASSLDPAGGGYTF.

This clone occurred many times. The read ends 3 residues before the CDR3 terminus; that terminus is restored from the germline J gene. The V gene is TRBV4-1, the J gene TRBJ1-4; D gene unclear. Trimming removed 3 bases at V and 7 bases at J, with 24 bases between. The germline V gene encodes CDR1 MGHRA and CDR2 YSYEKL. The CDR3 length is 18 residues. Incomplete CDR3 DNA: TGCGCCAGCAGCCAGACATTTTTGATGAACAGACGGAGTGAAAAA. Its protein is CASSQTFLMNRRSEK. The entire CDR3 protein is CASSQTFLMNRRSEKLFF.

This clone was observed at least ten times. The read terminates 3 residues ahead of where the CDR3 ends, so the germline J gene completes it. The chain uses TRBV24-1 and TRBJ2-7; 7 nucleotides match TRBD1. Germline V gives CDR1 KGHDR, CDR2 SFDVKD. J gave up 5 bases and V 7 bases, and 4 bases lay outside the gene matches. This CDR3 has 12 residues. The CDR3 bases that were read are TGTGCCACCAGCAAAGGGGGCCACGAG. Translating gives CATSKGGHE. The whole CDR3 sequence reads CATSKGGHEQYF.

The sample holds many counts of this clone. The covered CDR3 bases are TGTGCCAGCAGTGAACTAATAGGGGGCAGCACCCCTGGAAACACC. Its protein is CASSELIGGSTPGNT. In full, the CDR3 reads CASSELIGGSTPGNTIYF. The rearrangement joins TRBV6-1 to TRBJ1-3, with TRBD1 identical over 7 bases. The CDR3 goes on 3 residues after the read ends, and that part is filled in from the germline J gene. The V and J ends lost 2 bases and 2 bases, in that order; junction bases with no gene match: 12. Per the germline V gene, CDR1 is MNHNS and CDR2 is SASEGT. There are 18 residues in the CDR3.

This clone was observed at least ten times. The read terminates 3 residues before the CDR3 end, so the remaining end is supplied by the germline J gene. V is TRBV5-5 and J is TRBJ1-2; no clear D gene. Per the germline V gene, CDR1 is SGHKS and CDR2 is YYEKEE (reference sequence). The CDR3 covers 13 residues. V lost 2 bases and J 3 bases, leaving 8 bases between the germline ends. Partial CDR3 DNA: TGTGCCAGCAGCTTTGGCGGGGACTATGGC. Protein product: CASSFGGDYG. The whole CDR3 region reads CASSFGGDYGYTF.

This clone was recorded many times. The CDR3 sequence is CASAGQGYTEAFF. The sequenced CDR3 bases are TGTGCCAGCGCTGGACAGGGGTACACTGAA. This chain links TRBV2 with TRBJ1-1; 9 bases match TRBD1. The CDR3 is cut off 3 residues early in the read; its end comes from the germline J gene. The J segment lost 3 bases and the V segment lost 8 bases, leaving 4 bases of the junction unmatched. This CDR3 comprises 13 residues. Germline assignment: CDR1 SNHLY and CDR2 FYNNEI.

This clone was seen a few times. The read ends 3 residues before the CDR3 terminus; that terminus is restored from the germline J gene. The chain is built from TRBV5-1 and TRBJ1-4, with 9 bases fitting TRBD1. The CDR3 extends over 15 amino acids. The germline gives CDR1 SGHRS, CDR2 YFSETQ. CDR3 loop: CASSPGQGIFSPLFF. The CDR3 bases that were read are TGCGCCAGCAGCCCCGGACAGGGGATATTCTCACCA.

This clone showed up many times. The read gets to within 3 residues of the CDR3 end, and the germline J gene fills in the rest. The V and J genes are TRBV19 and TRBJ2-3, with 10 bases aligning to TRBD2. The J segment lost 4 bases and the V segment lost 10 bases, leaving 8 bases of the junction unmatched. This CDR3 is 14 amino acids long. The germline V gene has CDR1 LNHDA and CDR2 SQIVND (reference sequence). CDR3 protein: CATPLAGAADTQYF. Incomplete CDR3 DNA: TGTGCCACCCCCCTAGCGGGGGCCGCAGATACG.